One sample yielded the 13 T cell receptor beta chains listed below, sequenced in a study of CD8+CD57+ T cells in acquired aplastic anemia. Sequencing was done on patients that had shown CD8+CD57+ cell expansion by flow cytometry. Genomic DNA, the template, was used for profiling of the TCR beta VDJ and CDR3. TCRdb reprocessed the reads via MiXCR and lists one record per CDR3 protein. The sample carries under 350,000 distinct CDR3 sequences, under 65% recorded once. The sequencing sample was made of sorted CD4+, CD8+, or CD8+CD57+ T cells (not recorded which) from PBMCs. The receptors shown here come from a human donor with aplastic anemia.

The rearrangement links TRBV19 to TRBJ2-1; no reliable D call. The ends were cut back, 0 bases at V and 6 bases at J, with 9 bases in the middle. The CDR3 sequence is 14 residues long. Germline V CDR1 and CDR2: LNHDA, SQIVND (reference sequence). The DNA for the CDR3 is TGTGCCAGTAGTATAGACAGATCCGGCAATGAGCAGTTCTTC. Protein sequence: CASSIDRSGNEQFF.

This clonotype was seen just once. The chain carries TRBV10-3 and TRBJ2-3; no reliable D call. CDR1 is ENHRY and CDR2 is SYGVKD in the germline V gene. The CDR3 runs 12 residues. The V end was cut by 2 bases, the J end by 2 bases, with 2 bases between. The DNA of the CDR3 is TGTGCCATCAGTGAGCCCACAGATACGCAGTATTTT. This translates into CAISEPTDTQYF.

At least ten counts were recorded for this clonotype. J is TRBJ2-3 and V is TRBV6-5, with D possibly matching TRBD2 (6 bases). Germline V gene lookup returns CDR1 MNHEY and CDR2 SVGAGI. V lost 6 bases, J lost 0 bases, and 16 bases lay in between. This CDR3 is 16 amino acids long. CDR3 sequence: CASSKGLGTSTDTQYF. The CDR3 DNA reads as TGTGCCAGCAGCAAAGGTCTAGGGACTAGCACAGATACGCAGTATTTT.

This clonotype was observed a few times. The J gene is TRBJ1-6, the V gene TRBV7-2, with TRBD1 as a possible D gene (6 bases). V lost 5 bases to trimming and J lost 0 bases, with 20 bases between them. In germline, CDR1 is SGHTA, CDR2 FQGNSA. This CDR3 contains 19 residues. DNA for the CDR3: TGTGCCAGCAGCAACTCACGGGGAGGAGGGGGCTCCTATAATTCACCCCTCCACTTT. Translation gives CASSNSRGGGGSYNSPLHF.

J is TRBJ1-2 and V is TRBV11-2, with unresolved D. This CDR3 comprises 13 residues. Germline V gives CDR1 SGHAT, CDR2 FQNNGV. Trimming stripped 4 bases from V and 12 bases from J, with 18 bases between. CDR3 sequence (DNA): TGTGCCAGCAGCTCCTACACGGCCTCTGGAAACACCTTC. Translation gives CASSSYTASGNTF.

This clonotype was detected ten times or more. This CDR3 reads CASSRVRGPGTEAFF. CDR3 in DNA: TGTGCCAGCAGCAGGGTCCGGGGGCCCGGCACTGAAGCTTTCTTT. The V gene is TRBV5-5, the J gene TRBJ1-1; tentatively, D is TRBD1 (6 bases). Germline loops: CDR1 SGHKS, CDR2 YYEKEE (reference sequence). Trimming took 4 bases from V and 4 from J, leaving 17 bases between them. The CDR3 contains 15 residues.

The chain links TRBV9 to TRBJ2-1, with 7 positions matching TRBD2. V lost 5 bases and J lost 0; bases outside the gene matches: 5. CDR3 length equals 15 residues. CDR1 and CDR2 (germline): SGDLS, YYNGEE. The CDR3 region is CASSGGEGSYNEQFF. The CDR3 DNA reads TGTGCCAGCAGTGGGGGGGAGGGCTCCTACAATGAGCAGTTCTTC.

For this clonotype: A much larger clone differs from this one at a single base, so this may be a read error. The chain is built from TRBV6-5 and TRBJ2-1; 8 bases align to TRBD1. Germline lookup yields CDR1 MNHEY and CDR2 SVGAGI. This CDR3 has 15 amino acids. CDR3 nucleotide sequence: TGTGCCAGCAGTCTCCAGACAGGGGTTGGCAATGGGCAGTTCTTC. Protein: CASSLQTGVGNGQFF.

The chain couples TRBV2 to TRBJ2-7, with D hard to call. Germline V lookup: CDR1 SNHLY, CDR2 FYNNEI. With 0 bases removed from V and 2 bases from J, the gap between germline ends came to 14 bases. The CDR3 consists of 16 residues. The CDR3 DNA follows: TGTGCCAGCAGTGAAGCTCGGCTCTCGTCAACCTACGAGCAGTACTTC. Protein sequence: CASSEARLSSTYEQYF.

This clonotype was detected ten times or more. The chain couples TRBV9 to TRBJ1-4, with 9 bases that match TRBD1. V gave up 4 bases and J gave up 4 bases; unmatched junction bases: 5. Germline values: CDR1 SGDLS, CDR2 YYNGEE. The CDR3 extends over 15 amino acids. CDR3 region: CASSRTGDGNEKLFF. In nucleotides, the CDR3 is TGTGCCAGCAGCAGGACAGGGGACGGTAATGAAAAACTGTTTTTT.

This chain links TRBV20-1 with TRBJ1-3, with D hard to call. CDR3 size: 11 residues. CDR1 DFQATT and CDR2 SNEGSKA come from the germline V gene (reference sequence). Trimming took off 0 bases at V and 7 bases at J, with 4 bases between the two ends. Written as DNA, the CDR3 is TGCAGTGCTAGAGAGGAGAACACCATATATTTT. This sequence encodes CSAREENTIYF.

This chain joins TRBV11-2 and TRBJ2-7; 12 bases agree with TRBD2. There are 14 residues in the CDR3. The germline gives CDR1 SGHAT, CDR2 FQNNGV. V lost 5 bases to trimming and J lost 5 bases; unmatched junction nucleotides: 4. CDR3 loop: CASSDGLAGNEQYF. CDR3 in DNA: TGTGCCAGCAGCGATGGACTAGCGGGGAACGAGCAGTACTTC.

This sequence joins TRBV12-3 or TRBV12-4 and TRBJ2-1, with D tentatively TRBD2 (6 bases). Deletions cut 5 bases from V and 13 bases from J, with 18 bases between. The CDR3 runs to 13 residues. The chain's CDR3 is CASSHPGLTDQFF. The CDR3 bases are TGTGCCAGCAGTCACCCCGGACTAACGGATCAGTTCTTC.